This TCR beta chain was captured in a study of blood T cell repertoires in COVID-19. About the study: The origin of the acute and convalescent COVID-19 samples was the United States, Italy and Spain. Sources were T cells, B-cell-depleted T cells, or PBMCs; the material itself was cDNA or gDNA.

From germline, CDR1 is WNHNN and CDR2 SYGVQD (reference sequence). CDR3 length: 13 residues. The germline V and J ends were trimmed by 4 bases and 5 bases, with 12 bases remaining between them. As handled by the study authors: Using reference gene primer amplification, nucleated cell counts were estimated. The data were produced by immunoSEQ multiplex PCR, yet TCRdb's version contains in-frame clones alone and is incomplete. V and J calls and clone size follow that table, whereas D and trimming were derived from the DNA. Of about 20,000 clones in the sample, around nine tenths are singletons; the top ten hold about 10%. This clone has more than one count but fewer than ten.

The source material was peripheral blood. The chain has TRBV10-1 and TRBJ2-7; a possible D gene is TRBD1 (6 bases). The TCR comes from a human donor in a cohort sampled during active COVID-19. The donor label of this sample is uncertain. In DNA form, the CDR3 reads TGCGCCAGCAGTGCTCAGGGGTTTGACGAGCAGTACTTC. Translation: CASSAQGFDEQYF.